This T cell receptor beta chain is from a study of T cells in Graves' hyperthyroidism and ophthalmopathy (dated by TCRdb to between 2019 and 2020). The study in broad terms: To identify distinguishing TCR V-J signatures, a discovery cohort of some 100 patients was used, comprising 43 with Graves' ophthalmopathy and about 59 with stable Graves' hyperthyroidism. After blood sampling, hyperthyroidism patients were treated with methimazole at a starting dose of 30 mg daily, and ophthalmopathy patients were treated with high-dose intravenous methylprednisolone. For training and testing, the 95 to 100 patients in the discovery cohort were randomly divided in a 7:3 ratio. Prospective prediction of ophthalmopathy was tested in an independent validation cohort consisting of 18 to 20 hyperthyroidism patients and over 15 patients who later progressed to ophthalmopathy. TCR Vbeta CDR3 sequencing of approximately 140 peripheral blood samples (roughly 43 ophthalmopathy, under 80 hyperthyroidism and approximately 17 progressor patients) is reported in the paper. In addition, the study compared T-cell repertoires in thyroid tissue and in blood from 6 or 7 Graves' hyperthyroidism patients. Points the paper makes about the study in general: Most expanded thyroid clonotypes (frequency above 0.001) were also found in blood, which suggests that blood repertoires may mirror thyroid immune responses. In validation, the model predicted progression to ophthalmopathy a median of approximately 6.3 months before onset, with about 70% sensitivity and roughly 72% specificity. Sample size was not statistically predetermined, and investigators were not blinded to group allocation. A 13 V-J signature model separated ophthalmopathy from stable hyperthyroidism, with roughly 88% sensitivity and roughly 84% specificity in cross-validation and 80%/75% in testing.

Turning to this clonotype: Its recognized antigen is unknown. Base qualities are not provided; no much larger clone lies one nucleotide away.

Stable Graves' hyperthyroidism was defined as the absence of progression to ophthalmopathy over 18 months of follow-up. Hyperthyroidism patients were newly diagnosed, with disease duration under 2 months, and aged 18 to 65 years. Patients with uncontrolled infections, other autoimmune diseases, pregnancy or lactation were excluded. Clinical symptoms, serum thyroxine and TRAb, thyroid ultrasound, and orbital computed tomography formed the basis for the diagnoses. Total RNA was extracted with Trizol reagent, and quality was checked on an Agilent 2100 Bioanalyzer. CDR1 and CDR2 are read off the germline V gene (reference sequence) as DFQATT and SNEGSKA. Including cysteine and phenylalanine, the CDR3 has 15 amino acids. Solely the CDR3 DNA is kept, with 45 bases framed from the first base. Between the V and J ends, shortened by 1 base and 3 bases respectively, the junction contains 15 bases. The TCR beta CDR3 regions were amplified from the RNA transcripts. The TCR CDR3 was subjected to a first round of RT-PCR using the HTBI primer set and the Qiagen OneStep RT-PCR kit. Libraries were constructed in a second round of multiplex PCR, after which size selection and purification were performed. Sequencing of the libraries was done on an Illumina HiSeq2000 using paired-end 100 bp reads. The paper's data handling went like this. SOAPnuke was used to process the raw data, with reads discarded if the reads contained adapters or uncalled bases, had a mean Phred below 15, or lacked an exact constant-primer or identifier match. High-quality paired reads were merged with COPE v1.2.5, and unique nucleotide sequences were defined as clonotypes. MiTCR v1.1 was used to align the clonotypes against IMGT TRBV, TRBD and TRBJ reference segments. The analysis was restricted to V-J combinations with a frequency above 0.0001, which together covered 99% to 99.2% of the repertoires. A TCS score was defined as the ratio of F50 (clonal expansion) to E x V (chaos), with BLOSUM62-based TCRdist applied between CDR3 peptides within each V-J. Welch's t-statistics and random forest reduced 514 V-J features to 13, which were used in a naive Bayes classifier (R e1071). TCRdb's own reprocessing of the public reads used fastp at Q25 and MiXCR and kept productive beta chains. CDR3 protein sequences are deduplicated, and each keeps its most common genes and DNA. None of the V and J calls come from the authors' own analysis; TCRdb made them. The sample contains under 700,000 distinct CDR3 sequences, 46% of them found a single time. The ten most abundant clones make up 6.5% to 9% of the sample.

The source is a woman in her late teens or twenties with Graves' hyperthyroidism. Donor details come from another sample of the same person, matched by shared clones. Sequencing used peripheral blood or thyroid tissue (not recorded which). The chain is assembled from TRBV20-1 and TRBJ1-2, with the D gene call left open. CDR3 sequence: CSARVQLGSDYGYTF. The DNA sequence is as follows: TGCAGTGCTAGAGTACAGTTGGGATCGGACTATGGCTACACCTTC.